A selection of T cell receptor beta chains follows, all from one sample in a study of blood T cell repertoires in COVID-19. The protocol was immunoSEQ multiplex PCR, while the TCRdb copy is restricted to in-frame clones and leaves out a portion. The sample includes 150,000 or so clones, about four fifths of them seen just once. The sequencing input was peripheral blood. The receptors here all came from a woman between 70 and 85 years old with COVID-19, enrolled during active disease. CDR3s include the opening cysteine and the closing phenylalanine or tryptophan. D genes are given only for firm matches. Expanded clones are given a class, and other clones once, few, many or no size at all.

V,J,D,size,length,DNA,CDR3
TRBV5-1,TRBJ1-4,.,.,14,TGCGCCAGCAGCTTATCAGGGTCGGATGAAAAACTGTTTTTT,CASSLSGSDEKLFF
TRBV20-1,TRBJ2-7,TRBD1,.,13,TGCAGTGCTAGTGAACAGGGGGCAGGGGAGCAGTACTTC,CSASEQGAGEQYF
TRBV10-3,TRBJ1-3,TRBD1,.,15,TGTGCCATCGGTTCTGACAGGGGGGCAGGAAACACCATATATTTT,CAIGSDRGAGNTIYF
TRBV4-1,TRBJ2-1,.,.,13,TGCGCCAGCAGCCAAGAACAGACCAATGAGCAGTTCTTC,CASSQEQTNEQFF
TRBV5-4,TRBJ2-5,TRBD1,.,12,TGTGCCAGCAGCGACAGGGAAGAGACCCAGTACTTC,CASSDREETQYF
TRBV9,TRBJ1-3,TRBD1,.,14,TGTGCCAGCAGCGCGACAGGGGCCGGGAACACCATATATTTT,CASSATGAGNTIYF
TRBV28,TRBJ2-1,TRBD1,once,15,TGTGCCAGCAGTCCCTGGCAGGGGGCTGGCAATGAGCAGTTCTTC,CASSPWQGAGNEQFF
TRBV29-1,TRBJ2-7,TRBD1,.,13,TGCAGCGTCGAACGGGACAGGGGTTACGAGCAGTACTTC,CSVERDRGYEQYF
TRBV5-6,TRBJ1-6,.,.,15,TGTGCCAGCAGCTTGGCAGGGTTTGGGAATTCACCCCTCCACTTT,CASSLAGFGNSPLHF
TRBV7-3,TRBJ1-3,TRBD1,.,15,TGTGCCAGCAGCCTAAGACAGGGGTTCGGAAACACCATATATTTT,CASSLRQGFGNTIYF